The T cell receptor (beta chain) under discussion was sequenced for a study of blood T cell repertoires in COVID-19 (dated by TCRdb to 2018 to 2020). General notes on the study: Samples covering the acute and convalescent phases of COVID-19 were provided by collaborators in the United States, Italy and Spain. The material from the prospective study consisted of cDNA or gDNA derived from T cells, B-cell-depleted T cells, or PBMCs. Subjects who had been exposed to COVID-19, were actively infected with it, or had recovered from it provided the deeply sampled blood TCRbeta repertoires that made up the dataset. A freely available public database, intended as a resource for researchers studying the immune response to SARS-CoV-2, is where the repertoires were released. Samples came from the ongoing ImmuneRACE study (first 160 participants) plus 1,254 subjects from 6 global collaborators. Sample metadata almost always included a de-identified subject ID, COVID-19 status, age in years and sex. HLA class I and class II types, where available, came from metadata supplied by the sample provider rather than from assay-based typing.

TCRbeta CDR3 regions were amplified from genomic DNA by means of the immunoSEQ Assay, a bias-controlled multiplex PCR. On the authors' methods: The number of nucleated cells in each sample was estimated from the amplification of reference gene primers within the assay. To quantify the absolute abundance of each unique TCRbeta CDR3 rearrangement, sequence reads were collapsed and filtered. For each sample, productive Simpson clonality was calculated as the square root of Simpson's diversity index over productive rearrangements. The table was pulled from immuneACCESS by TCRdb, which kept in-frame rearrangements only. Such tables lose some clones; where checked, under half of the loss comes from unresolved V genes, and the rest has no known cause. The V and J calls and clone size are taken from that table; D and trimming were inferred from the DNA. In all, the sample holds hundreds of thousands of clones, and about 83% of those were seen once. The ten largest clones represent roughly a tenth of the sample.

In the case of this clone: What this receptor recognizes is not known. Base qualities are not provided; no much larger clone lies one nucleotide away.

The germline V gene encodes CDR1 LGHDT and CDR2 YNNKEL (reference sequence). Including the terminal cysteine and phenylalanine, the CDR3 comprises 15 residues. The CDR3 DNA has 45 bases and is translated from base 1. V has 5 bases trimmed and J has 4 bases trimmed; junction bases matching no gene number 4. General conclusions and limits of the study: How much clinical and demographic metadata was included differed by source and by participant, and the metadata was provided uncurated.

Participants in the prospective study were enrolled through a virtual design, were aged roughly 18 to 100 years, and lived in about two dozen United States geographic areas. In the prospective study, cohorts were assigned on the basis of participant-reported clinical history obtained from a screening survey and a study questionnaire. Recovered participants in ImmuneRACE Cohort 3 were defined as having two consecutive negative NP/OP PCR tests, clearance from a healthcare professional, or resolution of symptoms. Mobile phlebotomists in the prospective study collected whole blood, serum and a nasopharyngeal or oropharyngeal swab from every participant. Over a roughly 2-month period, participants in the prospective study had the option of providing additional blood draws and questionnaires. Before DNA extraction, blood samples from the prospective study were shipped at room temperature or frozen.

The chain links TRBV3-1 (or the pseudogene TRBV3-2) with TRBJ2-7; TRBD2 agrees with 14 junctional bases. The receptor was isolated from a woman aged 45-65 years who had recovered from COVID-19. The sample taken for sequencing was PBMCs or T cells enriched from blood (not recorded which). The DNA sequence reads TGTGCCAGCAGCAACGGACTAGCGGGGGGTTACGAGCAGTACTTC. Translated, it reads CASSNGLAGGYEQYF.